The 9 T cell receptor beta chains presented below share a single source sample, sequenced in a study of T cell responses to AZD1222 COVID-19 vaccine. Measured with immunoSEQ multiplex PCR; TCRdb has only the in-frame clones, and not every one. The sample consists of under 200,000 clones, 70% to 90% of them appearing once. The sample here was peripheral blood, taken 28 days after the second AZD1222 dose. Source of these receptors: an adult who received the AZD1222 COVID-19 vaccine.

The gene calls are TRBV7-6 and TRBJ2-7; 8 bases map to TRBD2. J was trimmed by 2 bases and V by 1 base; bases with no gene match: 4. The V gene's germline CDR1 is SGHVS and CDR2 FNYEAQ. CDR3 size: 15 residues. The CDR3 sequence is CASSLGLAGTYEQYF. DNA of the CDR3: TGTGCCAGCAGCTTAGGGCTAGCGGGTACCTACGAGCAGTACTTC.

The rearrangement links TRBV9 to TRBJ2-2; D gene ambiguous. Germline V lookup: CDR1 SGDLS, CDR2 YYNGEE. The V end was cut by 1 base, the J end by 3 bases, with 13 bases between. This CDR3 is built from 16 residues. CDR3: CASSVNVDGDTGELFF. The CDR3 DNA follows: TGTGCCAGCAGCGTAAATGTAGACGGCGACACCGGGGAGCTGTTTTTT.

This chain joins TRBV27 and TRBJ1-2; the D is unclear. CDR1 and CDR2 (germline): MNHEY, SMNVEV (reference sequence). The CDR3 contains 16 residues. The V end was cut by 5 bases, the J end by 2 bases, with 18 bases between. CDR3 in DNA: TGTGCCAGCAGTCCCCTGAACGCACTGGGGAACTATGGCTACACCTTC. It is translated as CASSPLNALGNYGYTF.

V usage is TRBV10-3 and J usage is TRBJ2-7; D remains unclear. Trimming left V 0 bases short and J 4 bases short, with 10 bases between. Germline V CDR1 and CDR2: ENHRY, SYGVKD. The CDR3 has 14 residues. Written as DNA, the CDR3 is TGTGCCATCAGTGAGTCGAGTTTCGGGTACGAGCAGTACTTC. Encoded protein: CAISESSFGYEQYF.

V is TRBV28 and J is TRBJ2-6; no clear D. Trimming cost V 8 bases and J 0 bases, with 11 bases left between them. This CDR3 spans 15 amino acids. The V gene's germline CDR1 is MDHEN and CDR2 SYDVKM. The CDR3 reads CASREGVSGANVLTF. DNA of the CDR3: TGTGCCAGCCGCGAAGGAGTCTCTGGGGCCAACGTCCTGACTTTC.

This clone was picked up many times. The chain is built from TRBV7-3 and TRBJ2-2; D gene uncertain. V dropped 1 base and J dropped 6 bases, with 6 bases sitting between them. This CDR3 comprises 13 residues. Looked up from germline, CDR1 is SGHTA and CDR2 is FQGTGA. The CDR3 coding sequence is TGTGCCAGCAGCTTAATGGGTCCCGGGGAGCTGTTTTTT. It translates to CASSLMGPGELFF.

V and J are TRBV19 and TRBJ2-6; the D call may be TRBD1 or TRBD2 (5 bases each). The CDR3 is made up of 17 amino acids. V was trimmed by 4 bases and J by 0 bases, leaving 13 bases between them. Germline V gene data show CDR1 as LNHDA and CDR2 as SQIVND (reference sequence). CDR3 sequence reads: CASSNKGTHSGANVLTF. CDR3 coding DNA: TGTGCCAGTAGTAACAAAGGGACCCACTCTGGGGCCAACGTCCTGACTTTC.

This chain joins TRBV25-1 and TRBJ1-1; D remains unclear. The CDR3 has 14 residues. V was pared by 7 bases and J by 8 bases, with 20 bases between. Looked up from germline, CDR1 is MGHDK and CDR2 is SYGVNS. The DNA for the CDR3 is TGTGCCAGCATCGGCCTGGGGAGCACTAGAGAAGCTTTCTTT. This gives the protein CASIGLGSTREAFF.

This sequence joins TRBV6-2 or TRBV6-3 and TRBJ2-2; 10 bases align to TRBD2. Losses at the gene ends were 2 bases for V and 7 bases for J; bases not matched to a gene: 4. From germline, CDR1 is MNHEY and CDR2 SVGEGT. The CDR3 consists of 15 residues. Here the CDR3 DNA reads TGTGCCAGCAGTTACGAAGCGGGAGGGCACGGGGAGCTGTTTTTT. Its protein is CASSYEAGGHGELFF.